What follows are 26 T cell receptor beta chains derived from one specimen sequenced in a study of post-analysis software for immune sequencing data. These receptors have no known antigen. cDNA libraries of TCR beta carried unique molecular identifiers. MiXCR was run by TCRdb on the PCR reads, yielding one entry per CDR3 protein. The repertoire holds about 540,000 distinct CDR3 sequences, with approximately 34% as singletons. The study, taken as a whole, reports: The five TRBV segments detected at higher frequency in patients than in controls included TRBV5-6, TRBV5-1 and TRBV20-1.

The sequenced sample consisted of blood. These receptors came from a girl aged 2-17 years with multiple sclerosis.

Remarks on this clonotype: A much larger clone sits a single nucleotide away, making a read error possible. The chain uses TRBV29-1 and TRBJ2-5, with 8 positions matching TRBD1. CDR3 length: 13 amino acids. After removal of 7 bases from V and 5 bases from J, the junction contained 9 bases not matched to a gene. Germline-derived CDR1 and CDR2 are SQVTM and ANQGSEA. The CDR3 here is CSAPDRVSETQYF. In DNA, the CDR3 is TGCAGCGCCCCGGACAGGGTCTCCGAGACCCAGTACTTC.

This sequence joins TRBV7-9 and TRBJ2-2, with D possibly TRBD1 on 5 matching bases. The ends were cut back, 4 bases at V and 0 bases at J, with 15 bases in the middle. The CDR3 is 17 amino acids. Germline-derived CDR1 and CDR2 are SEHNR and FQNEAQ (reference sequence). As DNA, the CDR3 is TGTGCCAGCAGCTACCCGACAGATACCCCGAACACCGGGGAGCTGTTTTTT. It specifies CASSYPTDTPNTGELFF.

V and J are TRBV5-1 and TRBJ2-5; no clear D gene. Per the germline V gene, CDR1 is SGHRS and CDR2 is YFSETQ. Trimming took off 0 bases at V and 1 base at J, with 7 bases between the two ends. There are 14 residues in the CDR3. CDR3 amino acids: CASSLDGVQETQYF. The CDR3 DNA reads as TGCGCCAGCAGCTTGGATGGAGTCCAAGAGACCCAGTACTTC.

Note on this clonotype: The CDR3 carries no conserved terminal phenylalanine or tryptophan, so it likely arises from a read error. The chain carries TRBV6-2 or TRBV6-3 and TRBJ1-5; D perhaps matches TRBD1 (6 bases). The V end was cut by 11 bases, the J end by 4 bases, with 12 bases between. The germline CDR1 and CDR2 sequences are MNHEY and SVGEGT. CDR3 size: 12 residues. The CDR3 DNA is TGTGCCGCAGGGGCTATAAATCAGCCCCAGCATGTT. Protein product: CAAGAINQPQHV.

The chain employs TRBV20-1 and TRBJ2-1, with a possible D match to TRBD1 (5 bases). V was clipped by 6 bases and J by 0 bases, with 15 bases between them. CDR3 length equals 15 residues. CDR1 and CDR2 from the germline V gene are DFQATT and SNEGSKA (reference sequence). The CDR3 sequence: CSARDPRSSYNEQFF. The DNA for the CDR3 is TGCAGTGCCAGGGATCCGCGAAGCTCCTACAATGAGCAGTTCTTC.

The chain carries TRBV7-3 and TRBJ2-3; D may be TRBD2 (5 bases). Per germline, CDR1 SGHTA and CDR2 FQGTGA. This CDR3 has 14 residues. V was shortened by 5 bases and J by 5 bases, with 14 bases between the two germline ends. CDR3: CASSPLSGLDTQYF. CDR3 bases: TGTGCCAGCAGCCCTCTGAGCGGACTAGATACGCAGTATTTT.

The chain has TRBV5-6 and TRBJ2-7; tentatively, D is TRBD1 or TRBD2 (5 bases each). This CDR3 spans 14 amino acids. The germline V and J ends were trimmed by 5 bases and 0 bases, with 12 bases remaining between them. Germline V gene sequence: CDR1 SGHDT, CDR2 YYEEEE. The CDR3 bases are TGTGCCAGCAGGGCTTCCGGGACCTCCTACGAGCAGTACTTC. Residues: CASRASGTSYEQYF.

This clonotype was observed a few times. The rearrangement uses TRBV13 and TRBJ2-1, with D tentatively TRBD1 (6 bases). Per the germline V gene, CDR1 is PRHDT and CDR2 is FYEKMQ (reference sequence). Trimming shortened V by 7 bases and J by 3 bases, and 10 bases separated the two germline ends. The CDR3 is 13 residues long. CDR3 protein: CASTGHNYNEQFF. CDR3 DNA sequence: TGTGCCAGCACGGGACACAACTACAATGAGCAGTTCTTC.

The chain has TRBV10-3 and TRBJ1-6, with 9 bases matching TRBD1. Germline V lookup: CDR1 ENHRY, CDR2 SYGVKD. V trimming: 10 bases; J trimming: 6 bases; junction bases outside the gene matches: 7. The CDR3 runs 14 residues. The DNA of the CDR3 is TGTGCCACCGGGACAGGGACCCTTAATTCACCCCTCCACTTT. Its translation is CATGTGTLNSPLHF.

The chain is built from TRBV28 and TRBJ2-3; 8 positions agree with TRBD2. This CDR3 contains 17 residues. Germline CDR1 MDHEN, CDR2 SYDVKM. Trimming at V came to 3 bases and at J to 2 bases, leaving 10 bases not matched to a gene. CDR3 in amino acids: CASSFMGERGNTDTQYF. Here the CDR3 DNA reads TGTGCCAGCAGTTTCATGGGGGAGCGGGGGAACACAGATACGCAGTATTTT.

This clonotype was detected only a few times. The gene calls are TRBV20-1 and TRBJ2-3, with D hard to call. Trimming removed 2 bases from V and 7 bases from J, with 13 bases in between. Germline CDR1 DFQATT, CDR2 SNEGSKA (reference sequence). This CDR3 has 13 amino acids. The CDR3 sequence is CSARSSGPHTQYF. CDR3 coding DNA: TGCAGTGCTAGATCTTCCGGGCCGCATACGCAGTATTTT.

There are a few counts of this clonotype. The chain employs TRBV5-1 and TRBJ2-3; D gene unclear. Germline CDR1 is SGHRS and CDR2 is YFSETQ. The CDR3 extends over 18 amino acids. The V and J ends lost 0 bases and 0 bases respectively, with 17 bases between them. CDR3 in amino acids: CASSLEPVDWISTDTQYF. Written as DNA, the CDR3 is TGCGCCAGCAGCTTGGAACCAGTGGATTGGATAAGCACAGATACGCAGTATTTT. The whole variable domain, remainder taken from reference TRBV5-1 and TRBJ2-3, is KAGVTQTPRYLIKTRGQQVTLSCSPISGHRSVSWYQQTPGQGLQFLFEYFSETQRNKGNFPGRFSGRQFSNSRSEMNVSTLELGDSALYLCASSLEPVDWISTDTQYFGPGTRLTVL.

This sequence joins TRBV3-1 and TRBJ1-1; tentatively, D is TRBD1 (5 bases). The germline V and J ends were trimmed by 6 bases and 4 bases, with 12 bases remaining between them. Germline-derived CDR1 and CDR2 are LGHDT and YNNKEL (reference sequence). CDR3 length: 13 residues. This CDR3 reads CASSSGHVTEAFF. CDR3 nucleotide sequence: TGTGCCAGCAGTTCCGGACACGTCACTGAAGCTTTCTTT.

This clonotype was recorded a few times. The J gene is TRBJ2-5, the V gene TRBV5-5; the D gene is possibly TRBD1 (5 bases). The J call may be in error: the DNA end matches TRBJ2-7 better. In germline, CDR1 is SGHKS, CDR2 YYEKEE (reference sequence). The CDR3 has 14 residues. The CDR3 protein is CASTVYNQGYEQYF. CDR3 DNA: TGTGCCAGCACCGTATACAACCAGGGATACGAGCAGTACTTC.

The V and J genes are TRBV6-1 and TRBJ1-6; D is uncertain. The V end lost 6 bases, the J end lost 13 bases, and 16 bases lay between the germline ends. The CDR3 extends over 13 amino acids. The V gene's germline CDR1 is MNHNS and CDR2 SASEGT. DNA for the CDR3: TGTGCCAGCAGAGACAACTTGATTCCTCCCCTCCACTTT. Protein sequence: CASRDNLIPPLHF.

Written as DNA, the CDR3 is TGCGCCAGCAGCTGGGCACCAAACACAGATACGCAGTATTTT. This encodes CASSWAPNTDTQYF. This chain links TRBV5-1 with TRBJ2-3; D is undetermined. V was shortened by 3 bases and J by 2 bases, with 10 bases between the two germline ends. This CDR3 is built from 14 residues. Germline V gene sequence: CDR1 SGHRS, CDR2 YFSETQ.

This clonotype was counted a single time. The genes are TRBV9 and TRBJ2-3; D uncertain. V lost 0 bases to trimming and J lost 2 bases, with 10 bases between them. This CDR3 spans 15 amino acids. CDR1 and CDR2 (germline): SGDLS, YYNGEE. This CDR3 reads CASSVAFYDTDTQYF. Written as DNA, the CDR3 is TGTGCCAGCAGCGTAGCTTTCTACGACACAGATACGCAGTATTTT.

The chain is built from TRBV6-1 and TRBJ2-2; D is unresolved. The CDR3 covers 13 residues. Trimming took 2 bases from V and 5 from J, leaving 6 bases between them. Germline CDR1 is MNHNS and CDR2 is SASEGT. The CDR3 DNA reads as TGTGCCAGCAGTGAAATTGGGACCGGGGAGCTGTTTTTT. Protein product: CASSEIGTGELFF.

This clonotype was seen many times. V gene TRBV9 combines with J gene TRBJ2-5; D may match TRBD1 or TRBD2 (5 bases each). This CDR3 is 14 amino acids long. The V and J ends lost 0 bases and 2 bases respectively, with 8 bases between them. Germline assignment: CDR1 SGDLS and CDR2 YYNGEE. For the CDR3, the DNA is TGTGCCAGCAGCGTAGGTGGGGGTCAAGAGACCCAGTACTTC. This codes for CASSVGGGQETQYF.

Turning to this clonotype: At one boundary the junction diverges from the germline segment, which might be a read error. The rearrangement links TRBV5-1 to TRBJ2-3; 13 nucleotides agree with TRBD2. The CDR3 totals 14 residues. CDR1 is SGHRS, CDR2 YFSETQ, per germline. The CDR3 DNA sequence: TGCGTCAGCGATACCGGGACTAGCGGGGCGACGCAGTATTTT. Translating gives CVSDTGTSGATQYF.

This clonotype has just a few counts. V is TRBV20-1 and J is TRBJ1-5; the D is unclear. CDR3 size: 14 residues. V was shortened by 4 bases and J by 0 bases, with 10 bases between the two germline ends. Germline V lookup: CDR1 DFQATT, CDR2 SNEGSKA (reference sequence). CDR3: CSAKRRGSNQPQHF. In DNA, the CDR3 is TGCAGTGCTAAAAGACGGGGTAGCAATCAGCCCCAGCATTTT.

This clonotype was detected a few times. The chain is built from TRBV20-1 and TRBJ2-4, with D tentatively TRBD1 (5 bases). This CDR3 comprises 16 residues. Trimming removed 4 bases at V and 7 bases at J, with 23 bases between. Looked up from germline, CDR1 is DFQATT and CDR2 is SNEGSKA (reference sequence). CDR3 nucleotides: TGCAGTGCTATAAGGACCCGCCGGGTGGGGCAGAACATTCAGTACTTC. It translates to CSAIRTRRVGQNIQYF.

The CDR3 spells CASSLGTGAAGGTDTQYF. The CDR3 coding sequence is TGTGCCAGCAGCCTCGGGACAGGGGCGGCCGGGGGCACAGATACGCAGTATTTT. The J gene is TRBJ2-3, the V gene TRBV3-1, with 10 bases that match TRBD1. Germline-derived CDR1 and CDR2 are LGHDT and YNNKEL (reference sequence). This CDR3 spans 18 amino acids. Trimming cost V 4 bases and J 1 base; bases outside gene matches: 11.

This clonotype has a handful of counts. The CDR3 DNA follows: TGTGCCACCAGCAGAACCGGGACAGGGTACCATGAGCAGTTCTTC. Protein: CATSRTGTGYHEQFF. The chain couples TRBV15 to TRBJ2-1, with TRBD1 matching 9 bases. Germline V gene sequence: CDR1 LNHNV, CDR2 YYDKDF (reference sequence). This CDR3 is 15 amino acids long. The V gene end was trimmed by 2 bases and the J gene end by 8 bases; junction bases not matched to a gene: 7. Based on the CDR3 plus reference TRBV15 and TRBJ2-1, the full variable domain is DAMVIQNPRYQVTQFGKPVTLSCSQTLNHNVMYWYQQKSSQAPKLLFHYYDKDFNNEADTPDNFQSRRPNTSFCFLDIRSPGLGDTAMYLCATSRTGTGYHEQFFGPGTRLTVL.

The chain joins TRBV7-9 to TRBJ1-2, with TRBD1 as a possible D gene (6 bases). Trimming removed 5 bases from V and 5 bases from J, with 12 bases in between. The CDR3 has 13 amino acids. Per the germline V gene, CDR1 is SEHNR and CDR2 is FQNEAQ (reference sequence). CDR3 loop: CASSQGTGYGYTF. CDR3 bases: TGTGCCAGCAGCCAAGGAACAGGGTATGGCTACACCTTC. The variable domain in full, completed from reference TRBV7-9 and TRBJ1-2, reads DTGVSQNPRHKITKRGQNVTFRCDPISEHNRLYWYRQTLGQGPEFLTYFQNEAQLEKSRLLSDRFSAERPKGSFSTLEIQRTEQGDSAMYLCASSQGTGYGYTFGSGTRLTVV.

This clonotype has just a few counts. This chain joins TRBV20-1 and TRBJ1-2; D remains ambiguous. Trimming stripped 1 base from V and 4 bases from J, with 13 bases between. The CDR3 contains 14 residues. Per the germline V gene, CDR1 is DFQATT and CDR2 is SNEGSKA (reference sequence). CDR3 sequence: CSARAPGGVYGYTF. For the CDR3, the DNA is TGCAGTGCTAGAGCGCCGGGTGGGGTCTATGGCTACACCTTC.